The T cell receptor (beta chain) under discussion was sequenced for a study of T cell changes during pregnancy in multiple sclerosis. This CDR3 has 15 amino acids. V dropped 3 bases and J dropped 1; count of bases not matched to a gene: 5. Germline-derived CDR1 and CDR2 are MNHNS and SASEGT. Sequencing used immunoSEQ multiplex PCR; TCRdb keeps in-frame clones, though not all of them. The sample comprises more than 100,000 clones, roughly nine tenths of which are singletons, and roughly 0.88% rests with the top ten. The chain joins TRBV6-1 to TRBJ1-2; 7 nucleotides agree with TRBD1. The sequenced sample was peripheral blood, obtained after pregnancy. This receptor was identified in a female donor with multiple sclerosis, enrolled in a pregnancy study. CDR3 protein: CASSDGTAFNYGYTF. CDR3 nucleotides: TGTGCCAGCAGTGATGGGACAGCCTTTAACTATGGCTACACCTTC.